The rows below give T cell receptor beta chains drawn from one sample of a study of cytomegalovirus exposure and HLA in healthy donors. Measured with immunoSEQ multiplex PCR; TCRdb has only the in-frame clones, and not every one. Seen here are approximately 220,000 clones, roughly 80% observed once, and the top ten hold approximately 2.9%. Sequencing input: PBMCs. These receptor sequences come from a man under 40 in good health and CMV-seronegative. Both conserved end residues are part of each CDR3. D genes are given only for firm matches. Expanded clones get a size class; other rows say once, few or many, or leave the size out.

j_call,d_call,clone_size,cdr3_length,v_call,cdr3_aa,cdr3_nt
TRBJ1-2,.,.,14,TRBV15,CATSRDGQAYGYTF,TGTGCCACCAGCAGAGACGGACAAGCCTATGGCTACACCTTC
TRBJ2-7,TRBD1,.,15,TRBV4-1,CASSQTQQGGYEQYF,TGCGCCAGCAGCCAAACTCAACAGGGGGGCTACGAGCAGTACTTC
TRBJ2-1,TRBD2,.,18,TRBV5-1,CASSLPRTSGGATNEQFF,TGCGCCAGCAGCTTACCCCGGACTAGCGGGGGGGCCACCAATGAGCAGTTCTTC
TRBJ1-3,.,once,15,TRBV6-6,CASLGEGKSGNTIYF,TGTGCCAGCTTGGGGGAGGGGAAGTCTGGAAACACCATATATTTT
TRBJ2-4,.,.,14,TRBV5-6,CATSTQLAKNIQYF,TGTGCCACCTCAACCCAACTAGCCAAAAACATTCAGTACTTC
TRBJ1-2,.,.,15,TRBV9,CASSPRAEAAYGYTF,TGTGCCAGCAGCCCCCGGGCTGAAGCGGCTTATGGCTACACCTTC
TRBJ2-7,.,few,12,TRBV28,CASNIAPYEQYF,TGTGCCAGCAATATAGCCCCCTACGAGCAGTACTTC
TRBJ2-7,TRBD2,.,16,TRBV6-5,CASSYSSLAGPYEQYF,TGTGCCAGCAGTTACTCGAGTCTAGCGGGGCCCTACGAGCAGTACTTC
TRBJ1-1,TRBD1,.,13,TRBV19,CASSKGARGDAFF,TGTGCCAGTAGTAAGGGGGCTAGAGGAGACGCTTTCTTT
TRBJ2-7,TRBD1,.,16,TRBV28,CASSLPGQGRLGEQYF,TGTGCCAGCAGTTTACCAGGACAGGGACGCCTAGGCGAGCAGTACTTC
TRBJ1-2,.,.,14,TRBV9,CASSPRGADYGYTF,TGTGCCAGCTCCCCCCGGGGGGCAGACTATGGCTACACCTTC
TRBJ1-1,TRBD1,.,16,TRBV6-1,CASSAFDGQVKTEAFF,TGTGCCAGCAGTGCCTTCGATGGACAGGTTAAAACTGAAGCTTTCTTT
TRBJ2-1,.,few,17,TRBV7-2,CASSSTGRRGSYNEQFF,TGTGCCAGCAGCTCTACAGGGCGACGTGGCTCCTACAATGAGCAGTTCTTC
TRBJ2-5,.,.,15,TRBV18,CASWASTGYGETQYF,TGTGCCAGCTGGGCCTCTACAGGGTACGGAGAGACCCAGTACTTC
TRBJ2-2,TRBD1,.,15,TRBV7-6,CASSPGTGVGGELFF,TGTGCCAGCAGCCCCGGGACAGGGGTTGGCGGGGAGCTGTTTTTT
TRBJ1-5,TRBD1,.,14,TRBV28,CASSSGQYNQPQHF,TGTGCCAGCAGTTCGGGACAGTACAATCAGCCCCAGCATTTT
TRBJ2-4,.,once,15,TRBV9,CASSVHPGWGDIQYF,TGTGCCAGCAGCGTACACCCGGGGTGGGGAGACATTCAGTACTTC
TRBJ2-2,TRBD2,once,17,TRBV2,CASSPLAGGPSTGELFF,TGTGCCAGCAGCCCCCTAGCGGGGGGGCCGAGCACCGGGGAGCTGTTTTTT
TRBJ2-5,TRBD1,.,14,TRBV5-1,CASSGQGHQETQYF,TGCGCCAGCAGCGGACAGGGGCACCAAGAGACCCAGTACTTC
TRBJ2-2,.,once,13,TRBV6-5,CASRPELTGELFF,TGTGCCAGCAGGCCCGAGCTCACCGGGGAGCTGTTTTTT
TRBJ1-6,.,.,15,TRBV6-5,CASSYAGSYNSPLHF,TGTGCCAGCAGTTACGCAGGATCCTATAATTCACCCCTCCACTTT
TRBJ2-7,.,.,13,TRBV10-3,CAISESTASEEYF,TGTGCCATCAGTGAGTCTACGGCAAGCGAGGAGTACTTC
TRBJ2-1,TRBD1,.,13,TRBV7-3,CASSAQGAKEQFF,TGTGCCAGCAGCGCACAGGGGGCAAAGGAGCAGTTCTTC
TRBJ2-7,TRBD1,once,14,TRBV6-5,CASSSGQSRYEQYF,TGTGCCAGCAGTTCGGGACAGAGCCGCTACGAGCAGTACTTC
TRBJ2-3,TRBD2,.,14,TRBV7-6,CASSLGGNTDTQYF,TGTGCCAGCAGCTTGGGAGGGAACACAGATACGCAGTATTTT
TRBJ1-6,TRBD1,.,15,TRBV5-1,CASSDGTGYNSPLHF,TGCGCCAGCAGCGACGGGACAGGCTATAATTCACCCCTCCACTTT
TRBJ2-5,.,.,13,TRBV27,CASRSWTEETQYF,TGTGCCAGCAGGTCCTGGACAGAAGAGACCCAGTACTTC
TRBJ1-1,TRBD1,.,15,TRBV4-1,CASSQETGQGNEAFF,TGCGCCAGCAGCCAAGAGACGGGACAGGGCAATGAAGCTTTCTTT
TRBJ1-2,TRBD1,.,19,TRBV7-3,CARTPGVRRGDREFHGYTF,TGTGCCAGAACTCCTGGCGTACGACGTGGGGACAGGGAGTTCCATGGCTACACCTTC
TRBJ2-7,TRBD2,.,13,TRBV2,CASRTSGSYEQYF,TGTGCCAGCAGGACTAGCGGGTCCTACGAGCAGTACTTC
TRBJ2-3,.,once,17,TRBV29-1,CSVGGGAHTSSTDTQYF,TGCAGCGTTGGGGGGGGCGCGCACACATCTAGCACAGATACGCAGTATTTT